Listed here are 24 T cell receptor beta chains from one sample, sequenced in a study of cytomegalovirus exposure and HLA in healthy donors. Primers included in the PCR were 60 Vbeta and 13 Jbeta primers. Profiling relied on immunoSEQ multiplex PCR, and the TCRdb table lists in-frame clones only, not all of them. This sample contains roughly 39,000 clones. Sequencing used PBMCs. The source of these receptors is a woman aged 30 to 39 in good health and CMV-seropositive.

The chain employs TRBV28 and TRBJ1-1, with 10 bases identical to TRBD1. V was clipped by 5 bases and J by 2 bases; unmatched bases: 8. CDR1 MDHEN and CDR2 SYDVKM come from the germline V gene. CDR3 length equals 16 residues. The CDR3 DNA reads TGTGCCAGCAGTCGACAGGGGGCAGGGAGAAACACTGAAGCTTTCTTT. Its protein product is CASSRQGAGRNTEAFF.

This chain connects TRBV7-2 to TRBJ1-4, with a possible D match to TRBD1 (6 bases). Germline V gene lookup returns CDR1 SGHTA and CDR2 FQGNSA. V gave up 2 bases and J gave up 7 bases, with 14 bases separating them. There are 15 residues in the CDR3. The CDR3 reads CASSLPTGWTEKLFF. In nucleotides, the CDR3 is TGTGCCAGCAGCTTACCCACAGGGTGGACTGAAAAACTGTTTTTT.

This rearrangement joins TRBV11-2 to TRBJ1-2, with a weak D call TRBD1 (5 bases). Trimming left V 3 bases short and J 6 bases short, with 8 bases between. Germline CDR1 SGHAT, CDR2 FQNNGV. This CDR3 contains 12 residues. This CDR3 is CASSLEGNGYTF. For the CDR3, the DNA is TGTGCCAGCAGCTTGGAGGGGAATGGCTACACCTTC.

The CDR3 nucleotides are TGCGCCAGCAGCCACAACACAGGCTACGAGCAGTACTTC. This translates into CASSHNTGYEQYF. V is TRBV4-1 and J is TRBJ2-7; maybe TRBD1 (5 bases). The CDR3 has 13 amino acids. The ends were cut back, 3 bases at V and 3 bases at J, with 9 bases in the middle. Looked up from germline, CDR1 is MGHRA and CDR2 is YSYEKL.

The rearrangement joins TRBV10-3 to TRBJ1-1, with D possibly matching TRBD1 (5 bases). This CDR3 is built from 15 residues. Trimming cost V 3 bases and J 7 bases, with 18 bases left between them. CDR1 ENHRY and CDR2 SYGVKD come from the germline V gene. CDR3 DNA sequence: TGTGCCATCAGTGATGAAGTTTGGGGAACAGGTGAAGCTTTCTTT. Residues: CAISDEVWGTGEAFF.

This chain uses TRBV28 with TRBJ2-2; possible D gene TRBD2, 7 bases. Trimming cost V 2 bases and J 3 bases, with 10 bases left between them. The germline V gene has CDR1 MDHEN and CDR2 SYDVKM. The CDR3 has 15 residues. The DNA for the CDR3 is TGTGCCAGCAGTTTAGGCGGGGGCGACACCGGGGAGCTGTTTTTT. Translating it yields CASSLGGGDTGELFF.

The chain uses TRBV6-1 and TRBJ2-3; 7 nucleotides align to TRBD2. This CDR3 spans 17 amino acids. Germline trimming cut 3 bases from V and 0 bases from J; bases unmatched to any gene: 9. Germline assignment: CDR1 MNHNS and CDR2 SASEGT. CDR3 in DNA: TGTGCCAGCAGTGACCCCTGGCGGGGGACTAGCACAGATACGCAGTATTTT. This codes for CASSDPWRGTSTDTQYF.

The CDR3 coding sequence is TGTGCCAGCAGCTTAGCTGAAACAGGGGGCGCGGACACTGAAGCTTTCTTT. This encodes CASSLAETGGADTEAFF. The V gene is TRBV13, the J gene TRBJ1-1; 9 bases map to TRBD1. The CDR3 consists of 17 residues. J gave up 3 bases and V 1 base, and 9 bases lay outside the gene matches. Germline values: CDR1 PRHDT, CDR2 FYEKMQ (reference sequence).

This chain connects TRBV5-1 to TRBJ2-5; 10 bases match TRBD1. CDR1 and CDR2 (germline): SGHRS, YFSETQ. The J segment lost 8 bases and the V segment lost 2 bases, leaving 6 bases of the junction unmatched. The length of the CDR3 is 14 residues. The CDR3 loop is CASSLLGTGDTQYF. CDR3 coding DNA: TGCGCCAGCAGCTTATTAGGGACAGGGGACACCCAGTACTTC.

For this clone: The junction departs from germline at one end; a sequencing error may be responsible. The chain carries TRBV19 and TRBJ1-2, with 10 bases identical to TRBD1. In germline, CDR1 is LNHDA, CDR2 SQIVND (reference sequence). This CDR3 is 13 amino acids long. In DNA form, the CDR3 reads TGTGCCAGTAGCATAGGGACAGGGGCTGGCTACACCTTC. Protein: CASSIGTGAGYTF.

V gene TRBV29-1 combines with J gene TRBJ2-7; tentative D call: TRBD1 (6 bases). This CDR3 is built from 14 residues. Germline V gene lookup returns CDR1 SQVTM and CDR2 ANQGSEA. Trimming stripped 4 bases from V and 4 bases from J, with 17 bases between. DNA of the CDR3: TGCAGCGTTGGCGGAGGTGGGGGCGGATACGAGCAGTACTTC. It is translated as CSVGGGGGGYEQYF.

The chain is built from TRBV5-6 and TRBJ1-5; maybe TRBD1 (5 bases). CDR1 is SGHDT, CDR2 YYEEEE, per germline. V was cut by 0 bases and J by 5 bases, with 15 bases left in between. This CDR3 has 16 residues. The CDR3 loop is CASSLARRGWDQPQHF. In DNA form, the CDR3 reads TGTGCCAGCAGCTTGGCCAGGAGGGGATGGGATCAGCCCCAGCATTTT.

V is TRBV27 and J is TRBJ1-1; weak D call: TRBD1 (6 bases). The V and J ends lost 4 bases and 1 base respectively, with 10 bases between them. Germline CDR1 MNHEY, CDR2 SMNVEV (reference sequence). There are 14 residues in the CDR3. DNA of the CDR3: TGTGCCAGCAGTTCGGGACACACGAACACTGAAGCTTTCTTT. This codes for CASSSGHTNTEAFF.

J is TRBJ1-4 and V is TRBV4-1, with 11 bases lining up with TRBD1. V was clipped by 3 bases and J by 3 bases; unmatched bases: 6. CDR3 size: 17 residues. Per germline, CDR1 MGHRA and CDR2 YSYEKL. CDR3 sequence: CASSQVGQGAANEKLFF. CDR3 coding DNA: TGCGCCAGCAGCCAGGTTGGACAGGGGGCTGCTAATGAAAAACTGTTTTTT.

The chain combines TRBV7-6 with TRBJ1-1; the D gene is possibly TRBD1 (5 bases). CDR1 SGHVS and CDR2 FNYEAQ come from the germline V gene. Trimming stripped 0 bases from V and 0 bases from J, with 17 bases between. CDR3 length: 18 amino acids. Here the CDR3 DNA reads TGTGCCAGCAGCTTAGCGGTGTGGGGAGGGACGATGAACACTGAAGCTTTCTTT. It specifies CASSLAVWGGTMNTEAFF.

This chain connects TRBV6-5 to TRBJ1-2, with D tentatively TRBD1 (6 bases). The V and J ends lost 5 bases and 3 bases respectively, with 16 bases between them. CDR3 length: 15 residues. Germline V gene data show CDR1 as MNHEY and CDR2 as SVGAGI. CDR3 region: CASSTTEGGDYGYTF. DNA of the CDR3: TGTGCCAGCAGTACGACAGAGGGGGGGGACTATGGCTACACCTTC.

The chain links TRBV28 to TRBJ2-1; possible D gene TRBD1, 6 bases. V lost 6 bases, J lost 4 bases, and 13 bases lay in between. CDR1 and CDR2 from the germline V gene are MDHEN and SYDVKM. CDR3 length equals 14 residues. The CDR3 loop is CASSLGHTYNEQFF. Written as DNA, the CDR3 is TGTGCCAGCAGCCTGGGACACACTTACAATGAGCAGTTCTTC. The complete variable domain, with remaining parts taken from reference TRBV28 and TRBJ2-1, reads DVKVTQSSRYLVKRTGEKVFLECVQDMDHENMFWYRQDPGLGLRLIYFSYDVKMKEKGDIPEGYSVSREKKERFSLILESASTNQTSMYLCASSLGHTYNEQFFGPGTRLTVL.

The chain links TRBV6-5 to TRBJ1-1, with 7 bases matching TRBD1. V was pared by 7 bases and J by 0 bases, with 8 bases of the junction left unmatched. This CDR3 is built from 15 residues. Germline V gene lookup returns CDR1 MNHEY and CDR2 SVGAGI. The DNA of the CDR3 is TGTGCCAGCACCAAACAGGGGTCATTGAACACTGAAGCTTTCTTT. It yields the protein CASTKQGSLNTEAFF.

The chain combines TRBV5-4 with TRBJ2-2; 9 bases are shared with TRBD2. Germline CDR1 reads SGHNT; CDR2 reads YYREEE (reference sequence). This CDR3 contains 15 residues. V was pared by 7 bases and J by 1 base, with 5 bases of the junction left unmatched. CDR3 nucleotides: TGTGCCAGCCGCCCAGCGGGGGGGAACACCGGGGAGCTGTTTTTT. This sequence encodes CASRPAGGNTGELFF.

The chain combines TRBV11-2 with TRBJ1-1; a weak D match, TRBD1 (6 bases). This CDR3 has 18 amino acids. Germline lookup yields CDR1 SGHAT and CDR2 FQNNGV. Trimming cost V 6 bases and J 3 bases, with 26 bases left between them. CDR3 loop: CASSDPPGHTWMYTEAFF. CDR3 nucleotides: TGTGCCAGCAGTGATCCCCCGGGACATACATGGATGTACACTGAAGCTTTCTTT.

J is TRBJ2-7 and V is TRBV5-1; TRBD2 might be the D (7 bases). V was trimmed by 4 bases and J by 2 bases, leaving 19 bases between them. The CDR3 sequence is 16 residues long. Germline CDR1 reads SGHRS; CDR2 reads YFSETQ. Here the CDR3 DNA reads TGCGCCAGCAGCGGGGAGGGGGGCTCAAGCACCTACGAGCAGTACTTC. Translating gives CASSGEGGSSTYEQYF.

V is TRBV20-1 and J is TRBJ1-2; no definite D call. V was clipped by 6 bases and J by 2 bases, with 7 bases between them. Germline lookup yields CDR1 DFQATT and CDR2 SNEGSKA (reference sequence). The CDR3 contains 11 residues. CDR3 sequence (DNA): TGCAGTGCGAGAACAAACTATGGCTACACCTTC. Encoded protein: CSARTNYGYTF.

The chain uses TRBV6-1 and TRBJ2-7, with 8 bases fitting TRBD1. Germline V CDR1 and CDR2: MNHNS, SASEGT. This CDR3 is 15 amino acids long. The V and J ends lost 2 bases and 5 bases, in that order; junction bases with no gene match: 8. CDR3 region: CASSERGDRGDEQYF. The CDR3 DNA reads TGTGCCAGCAGTGAAAGAGGAGACAGGGGAGACGAGCAGTACTTC.

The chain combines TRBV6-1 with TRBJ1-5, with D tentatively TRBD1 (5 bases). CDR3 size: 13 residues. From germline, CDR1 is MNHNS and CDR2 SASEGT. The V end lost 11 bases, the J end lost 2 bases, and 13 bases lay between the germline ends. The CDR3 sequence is CAGGARGNQPQHF. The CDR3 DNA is TGTGCCGGTGGGGCTAGGGGCAATCAGCCCCAGCATTTT.